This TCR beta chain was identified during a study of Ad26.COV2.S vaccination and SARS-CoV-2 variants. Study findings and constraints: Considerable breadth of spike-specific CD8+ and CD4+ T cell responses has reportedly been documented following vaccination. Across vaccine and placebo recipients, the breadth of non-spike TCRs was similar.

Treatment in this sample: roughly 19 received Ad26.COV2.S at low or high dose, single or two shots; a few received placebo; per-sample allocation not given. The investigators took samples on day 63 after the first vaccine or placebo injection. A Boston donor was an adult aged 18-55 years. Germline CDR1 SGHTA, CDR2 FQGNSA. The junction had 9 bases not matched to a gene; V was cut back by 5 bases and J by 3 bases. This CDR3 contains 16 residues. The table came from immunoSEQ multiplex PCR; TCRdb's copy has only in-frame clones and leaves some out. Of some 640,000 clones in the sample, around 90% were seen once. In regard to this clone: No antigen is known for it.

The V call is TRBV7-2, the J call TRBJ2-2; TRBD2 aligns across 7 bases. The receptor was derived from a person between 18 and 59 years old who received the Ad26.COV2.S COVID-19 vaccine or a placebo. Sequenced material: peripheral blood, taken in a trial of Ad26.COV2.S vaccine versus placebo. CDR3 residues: CASSRLAGADTGELFF. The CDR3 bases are TGTGCCAGCAGCCGCCTGGCGGGAGCCGACACCGGGGAGCTGTTTTTT.